The TCR beta chain described here comes from a study of blood T cell repertoires in COVID-19. Whole-study context: Samples representing acute and convalescent COVID-19 were sourced from the United States, Italy and Spain.

The study assigned cohorts using participant-reported clinical history. Recovered status applied to Cohort 3 donors who had two consecutive negative PCRs. It also applied to those with clearance or with symptom resolution. The authors' processing: Quantification of nucleated cells was approximated via reference gene primer amplification. Libraries were prepared by immunoSEQ multiplex PCR; TCRdb keeps only in-frame clonotypes and omits some of them. The V and J calls and the clone size are those of that table, but D and trimming were determined from the DNA. The repertoire consists of 180,000 or so clones, with over 70% occurring once and the leading ten covering 10% to 15%. CDR1 and CDR2 from the germline V gene are MGHDK and SYGVNS. V shed 10 bases and J shed 8 bases, with 9 bases lying between them. The CDR3 contains 10 residues.

This TCR derives from a woman aged 60-75 years who had recovered from COVID-19. Sequenced material: PBMCs or T cells enriched from blood (not recorded which). The V gene is TRBV25-1, the J gene TRBJ2-1; D remains unclear. CDR3 residues: CATWSDEQFF. CDR3 bases: TGTGCCACATGGAGCGATGAGCAGTTCTTC.